Each of the 23 T cell receptor beta chains below was sequenced from the same sample in a study of blood T cells in healthy people across ages. The use of a sample-barcoded 5' primer and a J-beta primer mix characterized a second PCR of about 7 to 12 cycles. From the 5' RACE reads, TCRdb called clonotypes with MiXCR, one entry per CDR3 protein. The table has roughly 2 million distinct CDR3 sequences, around half seen once; the top ten hold around 2.1%. Sequenced input: blood. These receptors originate from a woman aged 40 to 50 in good health.

This clonotype was detected a few times. The chain links TRBV9 to TRBJ2-5, with D possibly being TRBD1 (5 bases). CDR1 and CDR2 from the germline V gene are SGDLS and YYNGEE. The V and J ends lost 1 base and 2 bases respectively, with 15 bases between them. The CDR3 consists of 16 residues. This CDR3 is CASSVRQGVGQETQYF. CDR3 nucleotide sequence: TGTGCCAGCAGCGTACGCCAGGGTGTCGGGCAAGAGACCCAGTACTTC. Complete variable domain (other parts from reference TRBV9 and TRBJ2-5): DSGVTQTPKHLITATGQRVTLRCSPRSGDLSVYWYQQSLDQGLQFLIQYYNGEERAKGNILERFSAQQFPDLHSELNLSSLELGDSALYFCASSVRQGVGQETQYFGPGTRLLVL.

In its sample, this clonotype was seen once. This sequence joins TRBV19 and TRBJ2-4; the match to TRBD1 covers 7 bases. The J call could be wrong; TRBJ2-7 is a better fit for the DNA end. This CDR3 spans 17 amino acids. Germline CDR1 reads LNHDA; CDR2 reads SQIVND (reference sequence). CDR3 protein: CASSKVIDREQNYEQYF. CDR3 nucleotides: TGTGCCAGTAGTAAAGTCATCGACAGGGAACAAAACTACGAGCAGTACTTC.

The rearrangement links TRBV5-1 to TRBJ2-5, with 7 positions matching TRBD2. Germline assignment: CDR1 SGHRS and CDR2 YFSETQ. This CDR3 comprises 14 residues. Trimming removed 2 bases from V and 2 bases from J; junction bases left unmatched: 3. Written as DNA, the CDR3 is TGCGCCAGCAGCTTACTAGCGCAACAAGAGACCCAGTACTTC. Its protein product is CASSLLAQQETQYF.

This clonotype has just a few counts. The V and J genes are TRBV7-2 and TRBJ2-3; 9 bases fit TRBD2. From germline, CDR1 is SGHTA and CDR2 FQGNSA. The CDR3 loop spans 15 amino acids. Trimming removed 5 bases from V and 5 bases from J; junction bases left unmatched: 8. The DNA for the CDR3 is TGTGCCAGCAGCGATGTTGCGGGGGGGCAAGATACGCAGTATTTT. It specifies CASSDVAGGQDTQYF.

Comments on this clonotype: A junction boundary mismatches the germline segment, possibly from a read error. CDR3 protein: CASGFGDRSAYNEQFF. CDR3 bases: TGCGCCAGCGGCTTTGGAGACAGGTCTGCCTACAATGAGCAGTTCTTC. The chain carries TRBV5-1 and TRBJ2-1, with D tentatively TRBD1 (6 bases). Looked up from germline, CDR1 is SGHRS and CDR2 is YFSETQ. The CDR3 loop spans 16 amino acids.

This clonotype was seen more than once but under ten times. The V and J genes are TRBV29-1 and TRBJ2-7, with 15 positions matching TRBD2. Germline V CDR1 and CDR2: SQVTM, ANQGSEA. V trimming: 6 bases; J trimming: 4 bases; junction bases outside the gene matches: 4. The CDR3 is 14 amino acids. Here the CDR3 DNA reads TGCAGCGTCGGGACTAGCGGGGGGTATTACGAGCAGTACTTC. Amino acids: CSVGTSGGYYEQYF.

CDR3 coding DNA: TGTGCCAGCAGCTCCCCCTTTACGGGGGGCCTAGATACGCAGTATTTT. Its protein is CASSSPFTGGLDTQYF. The V gene is TRBV6-5, the J gene TRBJ2-3, with a weak D call TRBD2 (7 bases). The ends were cut back, 6 bases at V and 5 bases at J, with 21 bases in the middle. Germline CDR1 is MNHEY and CDR2 is SVGAGI. The CDR3 is 16 amino acids.

There are a few counts of this clonotype. The chain uses TRBV12-3 or TRBV12-4 and TRBJ2-5; D gene ambiguous. The length of the CDR3 is 14 residues. Between the trimmed V and J ends, which lost 5 bases and 1 base, there was a span of 11 bases. CDR3 sequence reads: CASSPDPLQETQYF. The CDR3 DNA is TGTGCCAGCAGTCCCGATCCCCTCCAAGAGACCCAGTACTTC.

This rearrangement joins TRBV6-5 to TRBJ2-1; a weak D match, TRBD1 (6 bases). Trimming cost V 2 bases and J 6 bases, with 14 bases left between them. Per germline, CDR1 MNHEY and CDR2 SVGAGI. The CDR3 extends over 15 amino acids. CDR3 nucleotide sequence: TGTGCCAGCAGTTACAAACAGGGCGCTGGCAATGAGCAGTTCTTC. As protein: CASSYKQGAGNEQFF.

The chain joins TRBV12-3 or TRBV12-4 to TRBJ2-1; perhaps TRBD2 as D (5 bases). V was pared by 2 bases and J by 0 bases, with 11 bases between. The CDR3 is 16 amino acids. CDR3 residues: CASSLYAGSSYNEQFF. For the CDR3, the DNA is TGTGCCAGCAGTTTATATGCGGGTTCCTCCTACAATGAGCAGTTCTTC.

The chain uses TRBV28 and TRBJ1-2, with unresolved D. Per the germline V gene, CDR1 is MDHEN and CDR2 is SYDVKM. V gave up 8 bases and J gave up 1 base, with 11 bases separating them. The CDR3 runs 13 residues. CDR3 coding DNA: TGTGCCAGCTCAGTAGCAGTTAACTATGGCTACACCTTC. Translated, it gives CASSVAVNYGYTF.

The V and J genes are TRBV21-1 and TRBJ2-1; the table names TRBD1, a call not compared with the DNA. TRBV21-1 is a pseudogene locus. CDR3 size: 17 residues. The CDR3, as DNA: TGTGCCAGCAGCAGACTAAACCGTACAGGGAGGTACAATGAGCAGTTCTTC. Protein sequence: CASSRLNRTGRYNEQFF.

The J gene is TRBJ1-6, the V gene TRBV7-2; TRBD1 might be the D (6 bases). CDR1 SGHTA and CDR2 FQGNSA come from the germline V gene. V lost 5 bases to trimming and J lost 9 bases, with 14 bases between them. The CDR3 consists of 14 residues. For the CDR3, the DNA is TGTGCCAGCAGCGGTACAGGGAGGCGTTCACCCCTCCACTTT. Encoded protein: CASSGTGRRSPLHF.

The chain recombines TRBV6-5 with TRBJ2-6; D gene ambiguous. The ends were cut back, 4 bases at V and 0 bases at J, with 7 bases in the middle. Germline loops: CDR1 MNHEY, CDR2 SVGAGI. This CDR3 comprises 15 residues. This CDR3 is CASSSRSSGANVLTF. CDR3 coding DNA: TGTGCCAGCAGTTCCAGGAGCTCTGGGGCCAACGTCCTGACTTTC.

To note about this clonotype: A read error may explain this, as a much larger clone is one base away. This chain uses TRBV10-3 with TRBJ2-7; 7 nucleotides line up with TRBD1. The CDR3 loop spans 13 amino acids. CDR1 and CDR2 (germline): ENHRY, SYGVKD. The CDR3 DNA sequence: TGTGCCGTCAGGGCAGGGACAGCCTACGAGCAGTACTTC. Translating it yields CAVRAGTAYEQYF.

The V call is TRBV20-1, the J call TRBJ2-7; possible D gene TRBD1, 6 bases. Germline CDR1 DFQATT, CDR2 SNEGSKA (reference sequence). The CDR3 consists of 15 residues. Trimming left V 1 base short and J 0 bases short, with 13 bases between. CDR3 sequence: CSARAERGSSYEQYF. The CDR3 bases are TGCAGTGCTAGAGCTGAAAGGGGGAGCTCCTACGAGCAGTACTTC.

The chain recombines TRBV6-5 with TRBJ2-6; no reliable D call. This CDR3 is 17 amino acids long. With 0 bases removed from V and 4 bases from J, the gap between germline ends came to 13 bases. Germline loops: CDR1 MNHEY, CDR2 SVGAGI. The CDR3 DNA sequence: TGTGCCAGCAGTTACTCAGACCGAGGTCGGGGGGCCAACGTCCTGACTTTC. It codes for CASSYSDRGRGANVLTF.

In the case of this clonotype: A much more abundant neighbour one base away suggests this may be a read error. The chain employs TRBV29-1 and TRBJ2-5, with D unclear. The end of the DNA is better explained by TRBJ2-7, so the J call may be wrong. CDR1 is SQVTM and CDR2 is ANQGSEA in the germline V gene. The CDR3 spans 12 residues. The CDR3 region has the DNA TGCAGCGTTGGAGTATATGGCTACGAGCAGTACTTC. Its protein is CSVGVYGYEQYF.

This chain connects TRBV7-2 to TRBJ2-1, with 8 bases lining up with TRBD2. This CDR3 spans 15 amino acids. Germline CDR1 and CDR2: SGHTA and FQGNSA. V was clipped by 4 bases and J by 6 bases; unmatched bases: 8. CDR3 amino acids: CASSSRLAWGNEQFF. The CDR3 nucleotides read TGTGCCAGCAGCTCACGACTAGCGTGGGGCAATGAGCAGTTCTTC.

Notes on this clonotype: One end of the junction fails to match germline, which may point to a read error. The rearrangement uses TRBV7-8 and TRBJ2-3; D ambiguous. Germline-derived CDR1 and CDR2 are SGHVS and FQNEAQ. The CDR3 length is 16 residues. CDR3 sequence reads: CVSSLGRFPGTDTQYF. The CDR3 DNA sequence: TGTGTCAGCAGCTTAGGCAGATTCCCTGGCACAGATACGCAGTATTTT. Supplemented by reference TRBV7-8 and TRBJ2-3, the full variable domain reads GAGVSQSPRYKVAKRGQDVALRCDPISGHVSLFWYQQALGQGPEFLTYFQNEAQLDKSGLPSDRFFAERPEGSVSTLKIQRTQQEDSAVYLCVSSLGRFPGTDTQYFGPGTRLTVL.

The chain links TRBV12-3 or TRBV12-4 to TRBJ1-2; 9 nucleotides line up with TRBD1. With V trimmed by 6 bases and J by 5 bases, 10 bases remained unmatched. The CDR3 loop spans 15 amino acids. CDR3 loop: CASSYAQGALYGYTF. DNA of the CDR3: TGTGCCAGCAGCTACGCACAGGGGGCGCTTTATGGCTACACCTTC.

Comments on this clonotype: Its ends do not fully match the called genes, so a read error is possible. This chain connects TRBV6-5 to TRBJ2-1, with no clear D. CDR1 is MNHEY and CDR2 is SVGAGI in the germline V gene. This CDR3 region has 13 residues. CDR3 sequence (DNA): TGTGCCACCAGTCGGCGCGGCTACAATGAGCAGTTCTTC. Its translation: CATSRRGYNEQFF.

The chain links TRBV20-1 to TRBJ2-1, with 14 bases aligning to TRBD2. The germline gives CDR1 DFQATT, CDR2 SNEGSKA (reference sequence). V was pared by 4 bases and J by 8 bases, with 10 bases of the junction left unmatched. The CDR3 runs 16 residues. CDR3 sequence reads: CSAKRTSGGRWYEQFF. The DNA for the CDR3 is TGCAGTGCTAAAAGGACTAGCGGGGGGAGGTGGTATGAGCAGTTCTTC.